The 10 T cell receptor beta chains listed next were all sequenced from one sample in a study of molecular identifiers for immune sequencing clone quantification. TCRdb used MiXCR to reprocess the PCR reads, holding one entry per CDR3 protein. In the table there are around 470,000 distinct CDR3 sequences, 20% to 25% of which are singletons. The sample taken for sequencing was naive CD8+ T cells from blood, with Jurkat cell RNA spiked in. Subset given: FACS-sorted CD8+CD4-CCR7+CD45RA+ naive T cells. Receptors originate from a human donor in good health. Some libraries in this study had Jurkat cell RNA spiked in.

This clonotype was seen only a few times. This sequence joins TRBV7-8 and TRBJ1-1; D may be TRBD1 (6 bases). CDR1 SGHVS and CDR2 FQNEAQ come from the germline V gene. V lost 4 bases and J lost 7, with 16 bases in between. This CDR3 is built from 14 residues. CDR3 residues: CASSYARGQSEAFF. CDR3 DNA: TGTGCCAGCAGCTACGCCCGGGGGCAAAGTGAAGCTTTCTTT.

On this clonotype: Being one base from a much bigger clone, this may be a read error. The rearrangement links TRBV19 to TRBJ1-1; no clear D gene. From germline, CDR1 is LNHDA and CDR2 SQIVND (reference sequence). The CDR3 consists of 16 residues. V was trimmed by 5 bases and J by 5 bases, leaving 21 bases between them. DNA for the CDR3: TGTGCCAGTAGTGTAGTTCCCACGTTCGGGCAGACTGAAGCTTTCTTT. Translation gives CASSVVPTFGQTEAFF.

About this clonotype: A read error is likely, as this CDR3 ends without the conserved phenylalanine or tryptophan. The gene calls are TRBV2 and TRBJ2-7, with D tentatively TRBD1 (5 bases). In germline, CDR1 is SNHLY, CDR2 FYNNEI. Trimming took 5 bases from V and 2 from J, leaving 13 bases between them. The CDR3 covers 14 residues. Written as DNA, the CDR3 is TGTGCCAGCAGTAGGATGGGCAGGGCCTACGAGCAGTACCTC. Its protein product is CASSRMGRAYEQYL.

The rearrangement links TRBV6-5 to TRBJ1-3, with unresolved D. Looked up from germline, CDR1 is MNHEY and CDR2 is SVGAGI. The CDR3 length is 14 residues. Trimming removed 5 bases from V and 0 bases from J, with 8 bases in between. Here the CDR3 reads CASSGAASGNTIYF. DNA for the CDR3: TGTGCCAGCAGTGGCGCCGCCTCTGGAAACACCATATATTTT.

This clonotype was picked up a small number of times. The chain uses TRBV7-9 and TRBJ2-2; D is ambiguous. Germline lookup yields CDR1 SEHNR and CDR2 FQNEAQ (reference sequence). Trimming took 5 bases from V and 3 from J, leaving 7 bases between them. This CDR3 contains 13 residues. CDR3 in amino acids: CASSQDHTGELFF. The CDR3 coding sequence is TGTGCCAGCAGCCAGGACCACACCGGGGAGCTGTTTTTT. Combining the CDR3 with reference TRBV7-9 and TRBJ2-2 gives the whole variable domain DTGVSQNPRHKITKRGQNVTFRCDPISEHNRLYWYRQTLGQGPEFLTYFQNEAQLEKSRLLSDRFSAERPKGSFSTLEIQRTEQGDSAMYLCASSQDHTGELFFGEGSRLTVL.

The rearrangement links TRBV3-1 to TRBJ2-5; 9 bases map to TRBD2. The germline V gene has CDR1 LGHDT and CDR2 YNNKEL (reference sequence). V shed 1 base and J 2 bases; nucleotides not matched to a gene: 5. The CDR3 is made up of 16 amino acids. CDR3 in amino acids: CASSQVSSGAQETQYF. DNA of the CDR3: TGTGCCAGCAGCCAAGTGTCTAGCGGGGCGCAAGAGACCCAGTACTTC.

In its sample, this clonotype was seen many times. The chain is built from TRBV10-3 and TRBJ1-5, with D hard to call. Per the germline V gene, CDR1 is ENHRY and CDR2 is SYGVKD. CDR3 length: 13 residues. V was shortened by 2 bases and J by 5 bases, with 7 bases between the two germline ends. The CDR3 nucleotides are TGTGCCATCAGTGAGCATCCCTATCAGCCCCAGCATTTT. Amino acids: CAISEHPYQPQHF.

About this clonotype: This sequence may be a read error, since a much larger clone differs from it by one base. CDR3 sequence reads: CASSLSLGALYEQHF. The CDR3 bases are TGTGCCAGCAGTTTAAGTCTGGGGGCGCTCTACGAGCAGCACTTC. This sequence joins TRBV12-3 or TRBV12-4 and TRBJ2-7; D might be TRBD1 (6 bases). The CDR3 is 15 residues long.

The table lists this clonotype with many counts. This sequence joins TRBV4-1 and TRBJ2-7, with 12 nucleotides matching TRBD2. The germline V gene encodes CDR1 MGHRA and CDR2 YSYEKL. This CDR3 has 14 residues. With V trimmed by 4 bases and J by 5 bases, 3 bases remained unmatched. The chain's CDR3 is CASSPRLAGDEQYF. The CDR3 nucleotides are TGCGCCAGCAGCCCCCGACTAGCGGGGGACGAGCAGTACTTC.

This clonotype was recorded only once. This may come from a read error, since a much larger clone is one base off. The J gene is TRBJ1-1, the V gene TRBV12-3 or TRBV12-4; D may be TRBD1 (6 bases). The CDR3 has 13 amino acids. The CDR3, as DNA: TGTGCCAGCAGGGCCGGGACACAGACTGAAGCTTCCTTT. Its translation is CASRAGTQTEASF.